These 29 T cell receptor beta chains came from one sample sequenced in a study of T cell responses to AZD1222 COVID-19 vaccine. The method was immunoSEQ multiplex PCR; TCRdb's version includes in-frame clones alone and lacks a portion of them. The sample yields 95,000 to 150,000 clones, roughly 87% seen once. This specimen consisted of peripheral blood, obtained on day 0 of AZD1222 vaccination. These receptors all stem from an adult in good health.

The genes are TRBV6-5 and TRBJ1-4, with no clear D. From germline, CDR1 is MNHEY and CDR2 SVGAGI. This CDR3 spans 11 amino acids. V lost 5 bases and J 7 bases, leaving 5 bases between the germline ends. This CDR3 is CASSKAEKLFF. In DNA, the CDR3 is TGTGCCAGCAGTAAGGCTGAAAAACTGTTTTTT.

In DNA form, the CDR3 reads TGCAGCGTTGAGGGGGACAGGGCTCAAGCTTTCTTT. Its protein is CSVEGDRAQAFF. The chain recombines TRBV29-1 with TRBJ1-1; 9 bases fit TRBD1. CDR3 length: 12 amino acids. Germline V gene lookup returns CDR1 SQVTM and CDR2 ANQGSEA. The junction had 5 bases not matched to a gene; V was cut back by 3 bases and J by 9 bases.

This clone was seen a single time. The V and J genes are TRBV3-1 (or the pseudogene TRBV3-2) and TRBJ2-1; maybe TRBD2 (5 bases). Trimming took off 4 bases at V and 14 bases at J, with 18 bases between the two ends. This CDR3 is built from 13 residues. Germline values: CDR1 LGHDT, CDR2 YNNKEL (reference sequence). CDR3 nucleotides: TGTGCCAGCAGCCGCAGGCGGGCAGATGTGGAGTTCTTC. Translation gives CASSRRRADVEFF.

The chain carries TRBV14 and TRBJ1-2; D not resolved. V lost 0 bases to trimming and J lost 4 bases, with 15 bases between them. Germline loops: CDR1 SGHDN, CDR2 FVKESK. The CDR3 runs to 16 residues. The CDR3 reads CASSQEVARSGYGYTF. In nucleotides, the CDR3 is TGTGCCAGCAGCCAAGAGGTGGCCAGAAGCGGCTATGGCTACACCTTC.

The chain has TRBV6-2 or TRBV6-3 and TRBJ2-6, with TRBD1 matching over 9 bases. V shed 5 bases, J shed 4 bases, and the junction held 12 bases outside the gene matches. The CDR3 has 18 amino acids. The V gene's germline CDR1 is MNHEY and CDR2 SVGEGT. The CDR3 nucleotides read TGTGCCAGCAGTGAGTACGGGACAGGGAGATCCGGGGCCAACGTCCTGACTTTC. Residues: CASSEYGTGRSGANVLTF.

CDR3 residues: CASSDSGGSSYNEQFF. The CDR3 nucleotides are TGTGCCAGCAGTGACTCTGGGGGGAGCTCCTACAATGAGCAGTTCTTC. V usage is TRBV6-4 and J usage is TRBJ2-1; maybe TRBD2 (6 bases). From germline, CDR1 is MRHNA and CDR2 SNTAGT. The CDR3 consists of 16 residues. With 0 bases removed from V and 0 bases from J, the gap between germline ends came to 9 bases.

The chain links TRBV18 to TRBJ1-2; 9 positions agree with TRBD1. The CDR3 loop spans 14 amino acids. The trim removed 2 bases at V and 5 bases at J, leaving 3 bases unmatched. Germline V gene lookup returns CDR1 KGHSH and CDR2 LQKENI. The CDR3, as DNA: TGTGCCAGCTCACCAGGCGGGACAGGGTATGGCTACACCTTC. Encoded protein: CASSPGGTGYGYTF.

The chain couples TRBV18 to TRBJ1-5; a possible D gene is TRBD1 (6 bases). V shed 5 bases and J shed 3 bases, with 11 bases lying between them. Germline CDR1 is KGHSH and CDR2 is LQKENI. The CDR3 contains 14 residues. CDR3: CASSVDRNNQPQHF. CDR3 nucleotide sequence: TGTGCCAGCTCAGTAGACAGGAACAATCAGCCCCAGCATTTT.

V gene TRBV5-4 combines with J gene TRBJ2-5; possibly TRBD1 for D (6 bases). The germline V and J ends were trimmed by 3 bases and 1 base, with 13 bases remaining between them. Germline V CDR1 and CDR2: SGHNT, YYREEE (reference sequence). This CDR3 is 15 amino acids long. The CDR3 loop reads CASSSKQGRQETQYF. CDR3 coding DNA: TGTGCCAGCAGCTCTAAACAGGGTCGCCAAGAGACCCAGTACTTC.

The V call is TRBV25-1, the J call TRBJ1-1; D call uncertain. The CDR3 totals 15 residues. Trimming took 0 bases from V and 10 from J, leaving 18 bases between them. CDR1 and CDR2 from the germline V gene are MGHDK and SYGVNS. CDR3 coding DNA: TGTGCCAGCAGTGAATATATAGGGCAGGTCCAGAGAGCTTTCTTT. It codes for CASSEYIGQVQRAFF.

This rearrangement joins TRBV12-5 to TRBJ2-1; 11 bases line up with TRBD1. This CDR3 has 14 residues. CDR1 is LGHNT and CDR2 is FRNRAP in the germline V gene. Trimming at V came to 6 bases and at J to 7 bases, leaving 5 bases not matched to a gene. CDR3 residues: CASGGQGVVNEQFF. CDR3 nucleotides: TGTGCTAGTGGGGGACAGGGGGTTGTGAATGAGCAGTTCTTC.

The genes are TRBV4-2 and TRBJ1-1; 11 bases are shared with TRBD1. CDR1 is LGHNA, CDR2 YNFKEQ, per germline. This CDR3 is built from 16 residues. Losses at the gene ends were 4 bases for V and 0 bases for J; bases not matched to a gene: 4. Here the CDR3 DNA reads TGTGCCAGCAGCCCCCGGACAGGGGGCCTGAACACTGAAGCTTTCTTT. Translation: CASSPRTGGLNTEAFF.

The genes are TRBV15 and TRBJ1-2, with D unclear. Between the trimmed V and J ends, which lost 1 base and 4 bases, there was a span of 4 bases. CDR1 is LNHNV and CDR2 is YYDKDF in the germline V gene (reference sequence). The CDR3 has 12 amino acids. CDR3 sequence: CATSRGGYGYTF. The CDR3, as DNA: TGTGCCACCAGCAGAGGAGGCTATGGCTACACCTTC.

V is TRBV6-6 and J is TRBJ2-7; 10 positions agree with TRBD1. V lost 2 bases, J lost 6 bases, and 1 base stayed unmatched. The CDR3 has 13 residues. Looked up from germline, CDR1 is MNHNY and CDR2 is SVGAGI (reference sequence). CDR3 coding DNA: TGTGCCAGCAGTTACGGGACAGGGGTCGAGCAGTACTTC. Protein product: CASSYGTGVEQYF.

Here the CDR3 DNA reads TGTGCCAGCTCACCTCTCTTGGGACAGGGAACCTACGAGCAGTACTTC. It specifies CASSPLLGQGTYEQYF. The chain links TRBV18 to TRBJ2-7, with 9 bases lining up with TRBD1. CDR1 KGHSH and CDR2 LQKENI come from the germline V gene. The CDR3 spans 16 residues. After removal of 3 bases from V and 2 bases from J, the junction contained 8 bases not matched to a gene.

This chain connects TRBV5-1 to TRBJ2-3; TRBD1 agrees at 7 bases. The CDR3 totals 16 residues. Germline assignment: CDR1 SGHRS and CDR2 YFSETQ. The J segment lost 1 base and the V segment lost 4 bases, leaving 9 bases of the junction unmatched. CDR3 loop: CASSLDRAVGTDTQYF. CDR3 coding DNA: TGCGCCAGCAGCCTCGACAGGGCGGTCGGCACAGATACGCAGTATTTT. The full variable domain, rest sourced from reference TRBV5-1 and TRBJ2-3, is KAGVTQTPRYLIKTRGQQVTLSCSPISGHRSVSWYQQTPGQGLQFLFEYFSETQRNKGNFPGRFSGRQFSNSRSEMNVSTLELGDSALYLCASSLDRAVGTDTQYFGPGTRLTVL.

The CDR3 here is CASSRPTGTRQETQYF. The CDR3 DNA is TGTGCCAGTAGCAGACCCACAGGGACCCGACAAGAGACCCAGTACTTC. V usage is TRBV19 and J usage is TRBJ2-5, with a tentative D call TRBD1 (6 bases). CDR3 length: 16 amino acids. The V gene's germline CDR1 is LNHDA and CDR2 SQIVND (reference sequence). Trimming cost V 6 bases and J 2 bases, with 19 bases left between them.

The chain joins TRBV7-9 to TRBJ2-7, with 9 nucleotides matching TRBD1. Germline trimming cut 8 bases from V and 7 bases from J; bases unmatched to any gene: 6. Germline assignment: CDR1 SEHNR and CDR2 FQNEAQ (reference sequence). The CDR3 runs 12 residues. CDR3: CASSDRGIEQYF. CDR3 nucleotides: TGTGCCAGCTCTGACAGGGGGATTGAGCAGTACTTC. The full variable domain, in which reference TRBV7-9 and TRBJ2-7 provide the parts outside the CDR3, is DTGVSQNPRHKITKRGQNVTFRCDPISEHNRLYWYRQTLGQGPEFLTYFQNEAQLEKSRLLSDRFSAERPKGSFSTLEIQRTEQGDSAMYLCASSDRGIEQYFGPGTRLTVT.

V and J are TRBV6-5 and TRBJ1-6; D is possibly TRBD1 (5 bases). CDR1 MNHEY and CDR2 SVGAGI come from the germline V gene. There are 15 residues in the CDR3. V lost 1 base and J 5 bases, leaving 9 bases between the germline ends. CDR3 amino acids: CASSYWGYDNSPLHF. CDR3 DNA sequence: TGTGCCAGCAGTTACTGGGGGTACGATAATTCACCCCTCCACTTT.

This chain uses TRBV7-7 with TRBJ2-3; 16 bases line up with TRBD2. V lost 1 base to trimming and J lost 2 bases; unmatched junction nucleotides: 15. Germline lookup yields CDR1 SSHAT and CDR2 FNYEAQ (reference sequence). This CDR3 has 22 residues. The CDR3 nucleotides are TGTGCCAGCAGCTTAGTTTGGCCCGGGACTAGCGGGGGGGTCTCCCACACAGATACGCAGTATTTT. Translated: CASSLVWPGTSGGVSHTDTQYF.

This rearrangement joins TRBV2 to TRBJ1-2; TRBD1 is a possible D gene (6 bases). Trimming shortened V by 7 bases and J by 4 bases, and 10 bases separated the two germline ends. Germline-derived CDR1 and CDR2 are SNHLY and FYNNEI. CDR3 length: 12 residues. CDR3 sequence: CASTGDAYGYTF. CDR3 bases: TGTGCCAGCACAGGGGACGCCTATGGCTACACCTTC.

CDR3 in DNA: TGTGCCAGCAGTTCCCCTTCGGAGGCTTTCTTT. Translated, it gives CASSSPSEAFF. This chain connects TRBV27 to TRBJ1-1, with D hard to call. This CDR3 has 11 residues. Germline V CDR1 and CDR2: MNHEY, SMNVEV (reference sequence). Trimming shortened V by 4 bases and J by 11 bases, and 11 bases separated the two germline ends.

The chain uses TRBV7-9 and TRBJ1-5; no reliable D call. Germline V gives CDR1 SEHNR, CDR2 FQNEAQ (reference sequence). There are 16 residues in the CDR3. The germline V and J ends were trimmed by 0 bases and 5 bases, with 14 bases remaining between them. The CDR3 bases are TGTGCCAGCAGCTTAGCAAACATCGGCGGGCATCAGCCCCAGCATTTT. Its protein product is CASSLANIGGHQPQHF.

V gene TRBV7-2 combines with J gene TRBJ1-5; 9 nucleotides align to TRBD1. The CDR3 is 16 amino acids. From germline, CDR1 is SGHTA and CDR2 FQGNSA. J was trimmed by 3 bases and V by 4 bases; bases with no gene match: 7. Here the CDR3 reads CASSWAGTGNNQPQHF. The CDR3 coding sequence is TGTGCCAGCAGCTGGGCCGGGACAGGGAACAATCAGCCCCAGCATTTT.

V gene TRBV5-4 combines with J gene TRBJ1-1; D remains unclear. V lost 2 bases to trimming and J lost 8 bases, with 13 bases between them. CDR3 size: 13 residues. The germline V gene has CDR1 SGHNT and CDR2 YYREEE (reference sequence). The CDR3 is CASSFGRPGEAFF. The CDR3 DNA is TGTGCCAGCAGCTTCGGACGGCCCGGGGAAGCTTTCTTT.

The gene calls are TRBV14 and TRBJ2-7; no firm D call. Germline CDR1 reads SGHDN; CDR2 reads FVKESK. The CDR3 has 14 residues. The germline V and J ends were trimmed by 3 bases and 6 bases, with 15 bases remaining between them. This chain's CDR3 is CASSHVDLYGEQYF. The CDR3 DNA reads TGTGCCAGCAGCCACGTGGACCTCTACGGCGAGCAGTACTTC.

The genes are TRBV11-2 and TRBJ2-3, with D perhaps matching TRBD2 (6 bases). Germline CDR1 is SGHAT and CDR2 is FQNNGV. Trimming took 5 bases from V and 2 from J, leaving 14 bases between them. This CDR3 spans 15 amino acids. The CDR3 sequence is CASSPSGRDTDTQYF. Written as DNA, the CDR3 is TGTGCCAGCAGCCCCTCGGGGCGGGACACAGATACGCAGTATTTT.

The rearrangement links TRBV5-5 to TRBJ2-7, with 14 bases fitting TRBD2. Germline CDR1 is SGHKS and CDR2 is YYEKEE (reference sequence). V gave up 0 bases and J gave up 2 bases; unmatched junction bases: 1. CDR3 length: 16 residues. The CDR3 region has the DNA TGTGCCAGCAGCTTGGCGGGACTAGCGGGGGCCTACGAGCAGTACTTC. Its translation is CASSLAGLAGAYEQYF.

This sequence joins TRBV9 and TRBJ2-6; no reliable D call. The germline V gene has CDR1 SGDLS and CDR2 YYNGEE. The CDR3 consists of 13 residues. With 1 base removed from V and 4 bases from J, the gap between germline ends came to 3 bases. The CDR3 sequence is CASSVPGANVLTF. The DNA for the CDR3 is TGTGCCAGCAGCGTACCCGGGGCCAACGTCCTGACTTTC. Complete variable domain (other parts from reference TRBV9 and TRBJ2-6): DSGVTQTPKHLITATGQRVTLRCSPRSGDLSVYWYQQSLDQGLQFLIQYYNGEERAKGNILERFSAQQFPDLHSELNLSSLELGDSALYFCASSVPGANVLTFGAGSRLTVL.